This T cell receptor beta chain was obtained from a study of blood T cell repertoires in COVID-19. Study overall: Samples taken during acute and convalescent COVID-19 were collected in the United States, Italy and Spain. Sources were T cells, B-cell-depleted T cells, or PBMCs; the material itself was cDNA or gDNA.

TCRdb's copy holds only in-frame clones and misses some; the assay was immunoSEQ multiplex PCR. This table holds roughly 300,000 clones, 80% to 90% found once. CDR1 SEHNR and CDR2 FQNEAQ come from the germline V gene (reference sequence). CDR3 length: 15 residues. Trimming pared 1 base from V and 1 base from J, leaving 11 bases between. Recruitment covered roughly 22 US areas and drew participants whose ages spanned roughly 18 to 90 years. The study assigned cohorts using participant-reported clinical history. The sequenced sample consisted of PBMCs or T cells enriched from blood (not recorded which). This receptor was obtained from a woman in her 30s who had recovered from COVID-19. V is TRBV7-9 and J is TRBJ2-7; no definite D call. CDR3 region: CASSLGSPQSYEQYF. The CDR3 coding sequence is TGTGCCAGCAGCTTAGGGAGCCCCCAATCCTACGAGCAGTACTTC. Supplemented by reference TRBV7-9 and TRBJ2-7, the full variable domain reads DTGVSQNPRHKITKRGQNVTFRCDPISEHNRLYWYRQTLGQGPEFLTYFQNEAQLEKSRLLSDRFSAERPKGSFSTLEIQRTEQGDSAMYLCASSLGSPQSYEQYFGPGTRLTVT.